This T cell receptor beta chain came from a study of beta chain features in type 1 diabetes. CDR1 SGHTA and CDR2 FQGNSA come from the germline V gene. The junction had 7 bases not matched to a gene; V was cut back by 0 bases and J by 8 bases. CDR3 length: 16 amino acids. Expressed TCRB transcripts were sequenced because the isolated RNA had all been reverse transcribed beforehand. Profiling relied on immunoSEQ multiplex PCR, and the TCRdb table lists in-frame clones only, not all of them. The repertoire holds some 410,000 clones, with approximately 15% as singletons. This clone was counted between two and nine times.

The sequenced sample consisted of naive CD4+ T cells from blood. This receptor was obtained from a man aged 25 to 40 in good health. V and J are TRBV7-2 and TRBJ2-1; 10 bases line up with TRBD2. CDR3 sequence reads: CASSLAASGSGDEQFF. The CDR3 coding sequence is TGTGCCAGCAGCTTAGCGGCTAGCGGGAGTGGGGATGAGCAGTTCTTC.